These 25 T cell receptor beta chains were sequenced from one sample in a study of T cell changes during pregnancy in multiple sclerosis. Using immunoSEQ multiplex PCR, the repertoire was profiled, and TCRdb retains in-frame clones only, with some absent. The repertoire consists of about 68,000 clones, with roughly nine tenths occurring once and the leading ten covering 1.3% to 1.5%. The specimen was peripheral blood, collected in the second trimester of pregnancy. The receptors derive from a female donor in good health, enrolled as a control in a pregnancy study.

This clone is a singleton in its sample. This CDR3 reads CASSYRQGYEQYF. The CDR3 DNA reads as TGTGCCAGCAGCTATAGACAGGGCTACGAGCAGTACTTC. The chain has TRBV5-4 and TRBJ2-7; 7 bases align to TRBD1. The ends lost 3 bases at V and 3 bases at J; junction bases unmatched: 3. In germline, CDR1 is SGHNT, CDR2 YYREEE (reference sequence). This CDR3 spans 13 amino acids. Full variable domain (remainder filled in from reference TRBV5-4 and TRBJ2-7): ETGVTQSPTHLIKTRGQQVTLRCSSQSGHNTVSWYQQALGQGPQFIFQYYREEENGRGNFPPRFSGLQFPNYSSELNVNALELDDSALYLCASSYRQGYEQYFGPGTRLTVT.

The chain is built from TRBV11-3 and TRBJ2-1, with TRBD2 identical over 7 bases. The J segment lost 0 bases and the V segment lost 1 base, leaving 6 bases of the junction unmatched. There are 17 residues in the CDR3. Germline-derived CDR1 and CDR2 are SGHNT and YENEEA. CDR3: CASSLVLGGSSYNEQFF. CDR3 DNA sequence: TGTGCCAGCAGCTTAGTCTTGGGGGGGAGCTCCTACAATGAGCAGTTCTTC.

The chain is built from TRBV7-9 and TRBJ1-2; D is possibly TRBD1 (6 bases). From germline, CDR1 is SEHNR and CDR2 FQNEAQ (reference sequence). V was shortened by 5 bases and J by 4 bases, with 20 bases between the two germline ends. The CDR3 is made up of 16 amino acids. CDR3 sequence reads: CASSLPTQGLFYGYTF. The CDR3 DNA reads TGTGCCAGCAGCCTCCCGACGCAGGGGTTATTCTATGGCTACACCTTC. Variable domain in full (rest from reference TRBV7-9 and TRBJ1-2): DTGVSQNPRHKITKRGQNVTFRCDPISEHNRLYWYRQTLGQGPEFLTYFQNEAQLEKSRLLSDRFSAERPKGSFSTLEIQRTEQGDSAMYLCASSLPTQGLFYGYTFGSGTRLTVV.

The chain links TRBV10-3 to TRBJ1-2, with a possible D match to TRBD1 (5 bases). This CDR3 is 16 amino acids long. Germline loops: CDR1 ENHRY, CDR2 SYGVKD. The V end was cut by 1 base, the J end by 7 bases, with 19 bases between. The CDR3 region has the DNA TGTGCCATCAGTGAGTATGGGACCGGCAGGGAGGCTGGCTACACCTTC. Protein sequence: CAISEYGTGREAGYTF.

The V call is TRBV5-1, the J call TRBJ2-3; 12 bases agree with TRBD1. Germline-derived CDR1 and CDR2 are SGHRS and YFSETQ. Unmatched junction bases numbered 5, after V lost 0 bases and J lost 6 bases. The CDR3 length is 16 residues. The CDR3 sequence is CASSLGGQGALDTQYF. CDR3 coding DNA: TGCGCCAGCAGCTTGGGGGGACAGGGGGCGCTGGATACGCAGTATTTT. The complete variable domain, with remaining parts taken from reference TRBV5-1 and TRBJ2-3, reads KAGVTQTPRYLIKTRGQQVTLSCSPISGHRSVSWYQQTPGQGLQFLFEYFSETQRNKGNFPGRFSGRQFSNSRSEMNVSTLELGDSALYLCASSLGGQGALDTQYFGPGTRLTVL.

The chain uses TRBV7-6 and TRBJ2-3; 8 nucleotides match TRBD2. The CDR3 covers 16 residues. Germline loops: CDR1 SGHVS, CDR2 FNYEAQ. Trimming at V came to 6 bases and at J to 5 bases, leaving 13 bases not matched to a gene. The CDR3, as DNA: TGTGCCAGCAGTCCGGGACTAGTGGATTGGGTAGATACGCAGTATTTT. It yields the protein CASSPGLVDWVDTQYF.

The chain recombines TRBV28 with TRBJ2-7; D gene ambiguous. CDR3 length equals 13 residues. V lost 7 bases to trimming and J lost 5 bases, with 15 bases between them. Germline V gene lookup returns CDR1 MDHEN and CDR2 SYDVKM. CDR3 DNA: TGTGCCAGCACCGGCCTAGACCGCAACGAGCAGTACTTC. Protein product: CASTGLDRNEQYF.

V gene TRBV7-2 combines with J gene TRBJ2-7; 10 bases are a match to TRBD2. CDR1 is SGHTA and CDR2 is FQGNSA in the germline V gene. The length of the CDR3 is 14 residues. Trimming removed 2 bases from V and 3 bases from J; junction bases left unmatched: 1. Written as DNA, the CDR3 is TGTGCCAGCAGCTTAACTAGCGGGGTCTACGAGCAGTACTTC. Its translation: CASSLTSGVYEQYF. Filled out from reference TRBV7-2 and TRBJ2-7, the complete variable domain reads GAGVSQSPSNKVTEKGKDVELRCDPISGHTALYWYRQSLGQGLEFLIYFQGNSAPDKSGLPSDRFSAERTGGSVSTLTIQRTQQEDSAVYLCASSLTSGVYEQYFGPGTRLTVT.

The chain carries TRBV30 and TRBJ2-7; 14 nucleotides align to TRBD2. Germline V gene sequence: CDR1 GTSNPN, CDR2 SVGIG (reference sequence). The CDR3 extends over 14 amino acids. V lost 3 bases and J lost 6; bases outside the gene matches: 4. CDR3 in DNA: TGTGCCTGGAGACGACTAGCGGGAGGGTCCGAGCAGTACTTC. It yields the protein CAWRRLAGGSEQYF.

This chain links TRBV5-1 with TRBJ2-7; 12 nucleotides agree with TRBD1. The CDR3 consists of 18 residues. With V trimmed by 4 bases and J by 0 bases, 11 bases remained unmatched. Germline lookup yields CDR1 SGHRS and CDR2 YFSETQ. The CDR3 DNA reads TGCGCCAGCAGCGGACCGAGGGGACAGGGGGCCTTCTCCTACGAGCAGTACTTC. Translated, it gives CASSGPRGQGAFSYEQYF.

The V and J genes are TRBV12-2 and TRBJ2-4; no DNA check was done on the table's D call, TRBD1. TRBV12-2 is given as a pseudogene. The length of the CDR3 is 16 residues. This chain's CDR3 is CASRSRDTLSKNIQYF. Here the CDR3 DNA reads TGTGCAAGTCGCTCCCGGGACACCCTTTCCAAAAACATTCAGTACTTC.

V usage is TRBV30 and J usage is TRBJ2-7; 8 bases agree with TRBD1. CDR1 is GTSNPN and CDR2 is SVGIG in the germline V gene (reference sequence). The CDR3 has 16 amino acids. V was clipped by 3 bases and J by 1 base; unmatched bases: 11. CDR3 nucleotides: TGTGCCTGGAGCTATGCTGACAGGGGAAAATCCTACGAGCAGTACTTC. It yields the protein CAWSYADRGKSYEQYF.

V usage is TRBV6-5 and J usage is TRBJ1-1, with D tentatively TRBD1 (6 bases). The CDR3 contains 12 residues. V lost 8 bases, J lost 2 bases, and 9 bases lay in between. CDR1 is MNHEY, CDR2 SVGAGI, per germline. The CDR3 sequence is CASEGVNTEAFF. CDR3 sequence (DNA): TGTGCCAGCGAGGGGGTCAACACTGAAGCTTTCTTT.

The rearrangement links TRBV6-5 to TRBJ1-2, with D possibly matching TRBD1 (6 bases). CDR1 MNHEY and CDR2 SVGAGI come from the germline V gene. This CDR3 region has 13 residues. The V end lost 5 bases, the J end lost 5 bases, and 12 bases lay between the germline ends. The CDR3 DNA sequence: TGTGCCAGCAGTGAAAAGGGGGTATATGGCTACACCTTC. Protein product: CASSEKGVYGYTF.

V and J are TRBV5-1 and TRBJ2-5; TRBD1 might be the D (5 bases). The CDR3 contains 15 residues. CDR1 and CDR2 from the germline V gene are SGHRS and YFSETQ. V lost 5 bases, J lost 2 bases, and 16 bases lay in between. The CDR3 loop reads CASRTNPGIQETQYF. The CDR3 DNA sequence: TGCGCCAGCAGAACTAATCCAGGGATTCAAGAGACCCAGTACTTC.

V and J are TRBV27 and TRBJ1-5, with D unclear. This CDR3 has 14 residues. V lost 3 bases and J 6 bases, leaving 12 bases between the germline ends. Germline V gene lookup returns CDR1 MNHEY and CDR2 SMNVEV (reference sequence). The CDR3 sequence: CASSFGAGGQPQHF. The CDR3 DNA reads as TGTGCCAGCAGTTTCGGTGCAGGAGGTCAGCCCCAGCATTTT.

The chain has TRBV9 and TRBJ2-3; 13 bases line up with TRBD2. Trimming at V came to 3 bases and at J to 6 bases, leaving 7 bases not matched to a gene. CDR3 size: 16 residues. The V gene's germline CDR1 is SGDLS and CDR2 YYNGEE. The CDR3 region is CASSGTSGSRGDTQYF. The CDR3 DNA is TGTGCCAGCAGCGGGACTAGCGGGAGTAGGGGCGATACGCAGTATTTT. Supplemented by reference TRBV9 and TRBJ2-3, the full variable domain reads DSGVTQTPKHLITATGQRVTLRCSPRSGDLSVYWYQQSLDQGLQFLIQYYNGEERAKGNILERFSAQQFPDLHSELNLSSLELGDSALYFCASSGTSGSRGDTQYFGPGTRLTVL.

The rearrangement links TRBV5-1 to TRBJ2-3, with 9 bases matching TRBD2. The V gene's germline CDR1 is SGHRS and CDR2 YFSETQ. CDR3 length equals 18 residues. The V segment lost 0 bases and the J segment 3 bases; nucleotides outside the gene matches: 11. CDR3 nucleotide sequence: TGCGCCAGCAGCTTGGGCCCCGCAGCGGGAGGTAGAACAGATACGCAGTATTTT. Protein: CASSLGPAAGGRTDTQYF. The complete variable domain, with remaining parts taken from reference TRBV5-1 and TRBJ2-3, reads KAGVTQTPRYLIKTRGQQVTLSCSPISGHRSVSWYQQTPGQGLQFLFEYFSETQRNKGNFPGRFSGRQFSNSRSEMNVSTLELGDSALYLCASSLGPAAGGRTDTQYFGPGTRLTVL.

The chain has TRBV7-6 and TRBJ1-3, with 8 positions matching TRBD1. V shed 3 bases, J shed 3 bases, and the junction held 7 bases outside the gene matches. The germline gives CDR1 SGHVS, CDR2 FNYEAQ. The CDR3 runs to 16 residues. CDR3 protein: CASSFAGTGLGNTIYF. As DNA, the CDR3 is TGTGCCAGCAGCTTCGCCGGGACAGGACTTGGAAACACCATATATTTT.

The gene calls are TRBV13 and TRBJ1-3, with D possibly matching TRBD1 (5 bases). The CDR3 runs 16 residues. Germline V lookup: CDR1 PRHDT, CDR2 FYEKMQ (reference sequence). Trimming left V 4 bases short and J 2 bases short, with 15 bases between. The CDR3 here is CASSSTGVLAGNTIYF. CDR3 bases: TGTGCCAGCAGCTCGACGGGGGTTTTAGCTGGAAACACCATATATTTT. Full variable domain (rest looked up from reference TRBV13 and TRBJ1-3): AAGVIQSPRHLIKEKRETATLKCYPIPRHDTVYWYQQGPGQDPQFLISFYEKMQSDKGSIPDRFSAQQFSDYHSELNMSSLELGDSALYFCASSSTGVLAGNTIYFGEGSWLTVV.

The count of this clone is one. The chain couples TRBV4-2 to TRBJ2-1, with D tentatively TRBD2 (6 bases). V gave up 0 bases and J gave up 4 bases, with 16 bases separating them. The CDR3 is 17 residues long. Looked up from germline, CDR1 is LGHNA and CDR2 is YNFKEQ. CDR3 loop: CASSQDGGTPSYNEQFF. CDR3 nucleotides: TGTGCCAGCAGCCAAGATGGCGGGACTCCTTCATACAATGAGCAGTTCTTC.

The chain recombines TRBV7-6 with TRBJ1-2; possible D gene TRBD1, 6 bases. The CDR3 sequence is 12 residues long. CDR1 SGHVS and CDR2 FNYEAQ come from the germline V gene. The V and J ends lost 5 bases and 7 bases respectively, with 11 bases between them. Written as DNA, the CDR3 is TGTGCCAGCAGCCAGGAAGGGGGTGGCTACACCTTC. Residues: CASSQEGGGYTF.

This clone is a singleton in its sample. V gene TRBV4-1 combines with J gene TRBJ1-4; TRBD1 matches 10 bases. The V gene end was trimmed by 1 base and the J gene end by 9 bases; junction bases not matched to a gene: 2. CDR3 length: 14 amino acids. Per germline, CDR1 MGHRA and CDR2 YSYEKL. The CDR3 is CASSQVGQGKKLFF. Here the CDR3 DNA reads TGCGCCAGCAGCCAAGTGGGACAGGGGAAAAAACTGTTTTTT.

In the case of this clone: Other DNA sequences of this sample code for an identical CDR3. The chain recombines TRBV27 with TRBJ2-6, with D possibly being TRBD1 (5 bases). CDR1 MNHEY and CDR2 SMNVEV come from the germline V gene (reference sequence). The length of the CDR3 is 15 residues. Trimming removed 6 bases from V and 0 bases from J, with 9 bases in between. CDR3 sequence reads: CASSPDSSGANVLTF. The CDR3 DNA follows: TGTGCCAGCAGCCCCGACAGCTCTGGGGCCAACGTCCTGACTTTC.

This clone was recorded once. This chain uses TRBV2 with TRBJ2-4, with a weak D call TRBD1 (6 bases). The germline V gene encodes CDR1 SNHLY and CDR2 FYNNEI. V shed 4 bases and J shed 8 bases, with 21 bases lying between them. The CDR3 contains 16 residues. CDR3 residues: CASSVSPGVGQDIQYF. In DNA form, the CDR3 reads TGTGCCAGCAGTGTCTCTCCAGGGGTGGGGCAGGACATTCAGTACTTC.